One sample yielded the 10 T cell receptor beta chains listed below, sequenced in a study of technical replicates of blood from a handful of donors. Here immunoSEQ multiplex PCR was the method, and the copy in TCRdb shows in-frame clones only, minus some. The sample has roughly 70,000 clones, approximately 93% seen once. Sequencing was performed on PBMCs. The receptors derive from a human donor in good health. Some clones in this sample may be carry-over from other donors' samples.

The chain links TRBV19 to TRBJ2-7, with 8 bases fitting TRBD1. The junction had 4 bases not matched to a gene; V was cut back by 3 bases and J by 0 bases. The CDR3 is 15 residues long. Germline-derived CDR1 and CDR2 are LNHDA and SQIVND (reference sequence). CDR3 protein: CASSILGTGSYEQYF. The CDR3 DNA reads as TGTGCCAGTAGTATTCTGGGGACAGGCTCCTACGAGCAGTACTTC. Combining the CDR3 with reference TRBV19 and TRBJ2-7 gives the whole variable domain DGGITQSPKYLFRKEGQNVTLSCEQNLNHDAMYWYRQDPGQGLRLIYYSQIVNDFQKGDIAEGYSVSREKKESFPLTVTSAQKNPTAFYLCASSILGTGSYEQYFGPGTRLTVT.

The DNA for the CDR3 is TGTGCCATCCGACAAGGCACAGATACGCAGTATTTT. Amino acid sequence: CAIRQGTDTQYF. The chain uses TRBV2 and TRBJ2-3; D is uncertain. Germline V CDR1 and CDR2: SNHLY, FYNNEI. CDR3 length: 12 amino acids. Trimming cost V 10 bases and J 1 base, with 9 bases left between them.

This clone appeared once. The V call is TRBV5-4, the J call TRBJ1-6, with 9 bases aligning to TRBD1. Unmatched junction bases numbered 4, after V lost 3 bases and J lost 6 bases. The CDR3 extends over 15 amino acids. The germline V gene has CDR1 SGHNT and CDR2 YYREEE (reference sequence). The chain's CDR3 is CASSSMDRGNSPLHF. CDR3 in DNA: TGTGCCAGCAGCTCCATGGACAGGGGTAATTCACCCCTCCACTTT.

In its sample, this clone was seen a few times. The chain carries TRBV30 and TRBJ1-1, with D possibly matching TRBD1 (5 bases). In germline, CDR1 is GTSNPN, CDR2 SVGIG (reference sequence). With 1 base removed from V and 5 bases from J, the gap between germline ends came to 8 bases. This CDR3 region has 12 residues. CDR3 sequence: CAWSAQGTEAFF. CDR3 nucleotide sequence: TGTGCCTGGAGTGCTCAGGGAACTGAAGCTTTCTTT.

The chain has TRBV9 and TRBJ1-2, with D uncertain. Germline values: CDR1 SGDLS, CDR2 YYNGEE. The CDR3 loop spans 15 amino acids. V shed 0 bases and J shed 4 bases, with 13 bases lying between them. The CDR3 nucleotides are TGTGCCAGCAGCGTAGCTGTGGGGAGCGGCTATGGCTACACCTTC. This gives the protein CASSVAVGSGYGYTF.

The V and J genes are TRBV4-1 and TRBJ2-7; D is possibly TRBD2 (5 bases). Germline V gives CDR1 MGHRA, CDR2 YSYEKL. There are 15 residues in the CDR3. V gave up 1 base and J gave up 0 bases, with 10 bases separating them. The CDR3 protein is CASSQADFSSYEQYF. The DNA of the CDR3 is TGCGCCAGCAGCCAAGCGGACTTCAGCTCCTACGAGCAGTACTTC.

The chain recombines TRBV5-1 with TRBJ2-3; D possibly corresponds to TRBD2 (5 bases). Trimming removed 8 bases at V and 1 base at J, with 14 bases between. The CDR3 extends over 14 amino acids. The germline gives CDR1 SGHRS, CDR2 YFSETQ. The CDR3 DNA sequence: TGCGCCAGTCTAGCAGGAGGAGGCACAGATACGCAGTATTTT. It encodes CASLAGGGTDTQYF.

This chain joins TRBV19 and TRBJ1-6; a possible D gene is TRBD1 (6 bases). The CDR3 loop spans 13 amino acids. Trimming pared 4 bases from V and 7 bases from J, leaving 8 bases between. From germline, CDR1 is LNHDA and CDR2 SQIVND (reference sequence). CDR3 bases: TGTGCCAGTAGTACGACAGGCAATTCACCCCTCCACTTT. Translated: CASSTTGNSPLHF.

V is TRBV5-6 and J is TRBJ1-1; 11 bases fit TRBD1. Germline lookup yields CDR1 SGHDT and CDR2 YYEEEE. Unmatched junction bases numbered 8, after V lost 4 bases and J lost 3 bases. This CDR3 is 16 amino acids long. CDR3: CASSPEVGQGDTEAFF. CDR3 in DNA: TGTGCCAGCAGCCCGGAGGTGGGACAGGGGGACACTGAAGCTTTCTTT. The full variable domain, its missing parts supplied by reference TRBV5-6 and TRBJ1-1, is DAGVTQSPTHLIKTRGQQVTLRCSPKSGHDTVSWYQQALGQGPQFIFQYYEEEERQRGNFPDRFSGHQFPNYSSELNVNALLLGDSALYLCASSPEVGQGDTEAFFGQGTRLTVV.

This sequence joins TRBV11-2 and TRBJ2-3; 9 bases fit TRBD1. The CDR3 has 15 residues. Germline V CDR1 and CDR2: SGHAT, FQNNGV. V gave up 1 base and J gave up 6 bases; unmatched junction bases: 5. The CDR3 sequence is CASSLAGQGSDTQYF. CDR3 nucleotide sequence: TGTGCCAGCAGCTTAGCAGGACAGGGGTCGGATACGCAGTATTTT.